This section outlines one TCR beta chain sequence together with its context. Antigen unknown. This entry is derived from a study of cytomegalovirus exposure and HLA in healthy donors. Using immunoSEQ multiplex PCR, the repertoire was profiled, and TCRdb retains in-frame clones only, with some absent. Of roughly 67,000 clones listed, approximately 91% are singletons. The germline V gene encodes CDR1 MNHNS and CDR2 SASEGT. This CDR3 comprises 21 residues. J was trimmed by 4 bases and V by 0 bases; bases with no gene match: 21. Whole-study findings and limits: In vitro confirmation showed a few CMV-associated chains to be CMV antigen specific.

The chain has TRBV6-1 and TRBJ2-3; 8 bases are a match to TRBD2. The TCR was taken from a man younger than 35 in good health and CMV-seronegative. Sequencing was performed on PBMCs. CDR3 in amino acids: CASSEASRGGNGPGVPDTQYF. Written as DNA, the CDR3 is TGTGCCAGCAGTGAAGCAAGCCGGGGGGGCAACGGACCCGGGGTCCCAGATACGCAGTATTTT.